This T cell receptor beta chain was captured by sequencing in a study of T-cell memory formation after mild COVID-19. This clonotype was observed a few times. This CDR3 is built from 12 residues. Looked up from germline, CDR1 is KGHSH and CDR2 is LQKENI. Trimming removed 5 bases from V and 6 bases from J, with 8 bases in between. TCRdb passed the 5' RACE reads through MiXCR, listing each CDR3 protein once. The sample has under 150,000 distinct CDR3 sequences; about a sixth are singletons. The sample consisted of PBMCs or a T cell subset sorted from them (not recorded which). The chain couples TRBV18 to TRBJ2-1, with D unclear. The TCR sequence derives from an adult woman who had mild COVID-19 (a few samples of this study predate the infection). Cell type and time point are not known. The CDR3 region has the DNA TGTGCCAGCTCATCCGCTAGCAATGAGCAGTTCTTC. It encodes CASSSASNEQFF.